These 9 T cell receptor beta chains share one sample of origin, sequenced in a study of identical twins. TCRdb independently ran MiXCR on the 5' RACE reads; one entry per CDR3 protein. The sample lists around 1.7 million distinct CDR3 sequences; about 31% were seen once. The sample consisted of cord blood. Every receptor here comes from a newborn girl in good health.

The genes are TRBV7-2 and TRBJ2-1, with 8 bases lining up with TRBD2. Gene TRBJ2-7 matches the end of the DNA better, so the J call may be wrong. CDR1 is SGHTA and CDR2 is FQGNSA in the germline V gene. The CDR3 length is 17 residues. The CDR3 sequence: CASSHLSGKSSYNEQYF. CDR3 coding DNA: TGTGCCAGCAGCCATCTTAGCGGGAAGAGCTCCTACAATGAGCAGTACTTC.

This chain connects TRBV21-1 to TRBJ2-3; the listed D gene, TRBD2, was not tested against the DNA. TRBV21-1 represents a pseudogene. This CDR3 has 17 residues. DNA for the CDR3: TGTGCCAGCAGCAAAGATGGTCGGGAGGGGCTCACAGATACGCAGTATTTT. Translated, it gives CASSKDGREGLTDTQYF.

This chain uses TRBV29-1 with TRBJ1-3; unclear D gene. Per the germline V gene, CDR1 is SQVTM and CDR2 is ANQGSEA. Trimming took 2 bases from V and 1 from J, leaving 6 bases between them. The CDR3 is 13 residues long. The CDR3 sequence is CSVEKQSGNTIYF. The CDR3 nucleotides read TGCAGCGTTGAAAAGCAGTCTGGAAACACCATATATTTT.

V and J are TRBV5-5 and TRBJ2-1; TRBD1 matches 7 bases. The length of the CDR3 is 12 residues. Germline V gene data show CDR1 as SGHKS and CDR2 as YYEKEE (reference sequence). V dropped 3 bases and J dropped 14; count of bases not matched to a gene: 8. CDR3 in amino acids: CASSWTGPLKFF. CDR3 DNA: TGTGCCAGCAGCTGGACAGGCCCTTTGAAGTTCTTC. Based on the CDR3 plus reference TRBV5-5 and TRBJ2-1, the full variable domain is DAGVTQSPTHLIKTRGQQVTLRCSPISGHKSVSWYQQVLGQGPQFIFQYYEKEERGRGNFPDRFSARQFPNYSSELNVNALLLGDSALYLCASSWTGPLKFFGPGTRLTVL.

Only a few counts were recorded for this clonotype. V and J are TRBV20-1 and TRBJ2-7; 9 bases fit TRBD1. Germline CDR1 and CDR2: DFQATT and SNEGSKA (reference sequence). V was clipped by 0 bases and J by 1 base; unmatched bases: 4. The CDR3 is 15 amino acids. CDR3 coding DNA: TGCAGTGCTAGAGATTGGGGGACAGGGTCCTACGAGCAGTACTTC. Its translation: CSARDWGTGSYEQYF.

This clonotype turned up a few times. This CDR3 is CSASPLAGGETQYF. The CDR3 coding sequence is TGCAGTGCTAGCCCACTAGCGGGTGGGGAGACCCAGTACTTC. This chain links TRBV20-1 with TRBJ2-5, with 9 positions matching TRBD2. The germline CDR1 and CDR2 sequences are DFQATT and SNEGSKA (reference sequence). V shed 3 bases and J 5 bases; nucleotides not matched to a gene: 7. This CDR3 has 14 residues.

The chain combines TRBV5-6 with TRBJ2-5; TRBD1 agrees at 9 bases. The germline V gene has CDR1 SGHDT and CDR2 YYEEEE. After removal of 4 bases from V and 5 bases from J, the junction contained 9 bases not matched to a gene. The CDR3 spans 15 residues. This chain's CDR3 is CASSVPTGGFETQYF. CDR3 DNA sequence: TGTGCCAGCAGCGTACCGACAGGGGGATTCGAGACCCAGTACTTC.

This chain connects TRBV5-1 to TRBJ2-1; 11 bases map to TRBD1. Germline values: CDR1 SGHRS, CDR2 YFSETQ. This CDR3 contains 15 residues. The V and J ends lost 2 bases and 7 bases, in that order; junction bases with no gene match: 5. The CDR3 loop reads CASSFPGQGGNEQFF. The CDR3 nucleotides read TGCGCCAGCAGCTTCCCGGGACAGGGGGGGAATGAGCAGTTCTTC.

This sequence joins TRBV9 and TRBJ2-1; 14 nucleotides line up with TRBD2. The CDR3 is 17 amino acids. V was clipped by 0 bases and J by 9 bases; unmatched bases: 8. Germline-derived CDR1 and CDR2 are SGDLS and YYNGEE. CDR3 coding DNA: TGTGCCAGCAGCGTAGGGGGTAGGGGACTAGCGGGAGTTGAGCAGTTCTTC. Translated: CASSVGGRGLAGVEQFF.